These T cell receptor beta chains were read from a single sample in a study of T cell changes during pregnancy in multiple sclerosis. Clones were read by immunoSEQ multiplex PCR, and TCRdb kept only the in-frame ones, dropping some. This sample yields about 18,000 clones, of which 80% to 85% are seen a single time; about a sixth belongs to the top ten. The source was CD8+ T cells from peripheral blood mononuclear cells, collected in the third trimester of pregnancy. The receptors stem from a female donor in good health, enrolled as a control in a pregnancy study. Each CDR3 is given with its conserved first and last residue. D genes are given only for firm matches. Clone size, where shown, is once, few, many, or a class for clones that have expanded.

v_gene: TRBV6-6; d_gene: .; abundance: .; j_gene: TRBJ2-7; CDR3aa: CASSSRELRYEQYF; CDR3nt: TGTGCCAGCAGCTCCCGGGAGTTGCGGTACGAGCAGTACTTC
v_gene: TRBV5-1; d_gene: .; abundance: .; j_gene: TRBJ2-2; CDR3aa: CASQGPTGELFF; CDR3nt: TGCGCCAGCCAGGGGCCCACCGGGGAGCTGTTTTTT
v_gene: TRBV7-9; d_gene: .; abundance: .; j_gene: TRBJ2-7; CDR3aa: CASSSQIVASRKGQYF; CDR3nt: TGTGCCAGCAGCTCCCAGATTGTAGCGTCACGTAAAGGGCAGTACTTC
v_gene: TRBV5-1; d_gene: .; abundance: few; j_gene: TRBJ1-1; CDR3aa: CASTGVNTEAFF; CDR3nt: TGCGCCAGCACGGGAGTGAACACTGAAGCTTTCTTT
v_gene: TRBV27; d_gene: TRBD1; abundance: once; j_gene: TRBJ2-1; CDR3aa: CASSYEGQGLDEQFF; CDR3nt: TGTGCCAGCAGTTATGAGGGACAGGGCCTCGATGAGCAGTTCTTC
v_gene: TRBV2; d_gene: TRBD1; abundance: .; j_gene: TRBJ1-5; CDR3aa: CASVDRGSNQPQHF; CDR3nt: TGTGCCAGCGTGGACAGGGGTAGCAATCAGCCCCAGCATTTT
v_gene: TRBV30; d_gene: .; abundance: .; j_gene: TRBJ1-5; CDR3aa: CAWSVSGNQPQHF; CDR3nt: TGTGCCTGGAGTGTTTCAGGCAATCAGCCCCAGCATTTT
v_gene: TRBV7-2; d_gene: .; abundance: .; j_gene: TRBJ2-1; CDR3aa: CASSTSFHEQFF; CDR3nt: TGTGCCAGCAGTACTAGTTTCCATGAGCAGTTCTTC
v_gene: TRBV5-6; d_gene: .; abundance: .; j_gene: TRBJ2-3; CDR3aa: CASSGAALDTQYF; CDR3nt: TGTGCCAGCAGCGGAGCGGCTTTGGATACGCAGTATTTT
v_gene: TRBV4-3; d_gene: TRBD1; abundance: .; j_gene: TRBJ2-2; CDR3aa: CASSQESMGTGAGELFF; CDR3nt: TGCGCCAGCAGCCAAGAATCTATGGGGACAGGGGCCGGGGAGCTGTTTTTT
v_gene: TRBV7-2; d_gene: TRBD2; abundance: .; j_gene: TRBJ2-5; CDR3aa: CASSPGAGGQETQYF; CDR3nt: TGTGCCAGCAGCCCCGGGGCGGGGGGACAAGAGACCCAGTACTTC
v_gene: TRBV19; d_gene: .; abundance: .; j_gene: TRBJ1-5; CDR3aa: CASSPSLRSNQPQHF; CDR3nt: TGTGCCAGTAGTCCTTCCTTGCGAAGCAATCAGCCCCAGCATTTT
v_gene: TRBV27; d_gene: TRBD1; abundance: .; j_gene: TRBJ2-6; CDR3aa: CASGQGAGANVLTF; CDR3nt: TGTGCCAGCGGACAGGGGGCTGGGGCCAACGTCCTGACTTTC
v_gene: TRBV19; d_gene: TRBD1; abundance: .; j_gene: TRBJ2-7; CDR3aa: CASTGQTDYEQYF; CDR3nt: TGTGCCAGTACGGGACAGACCGACTACGAGCAGTACTTC
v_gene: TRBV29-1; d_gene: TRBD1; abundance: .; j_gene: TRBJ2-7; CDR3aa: CSAWDRGYEQYF; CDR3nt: TGCAGTGCTTGGGACAGGGGCTACGAGCAGTACTTC
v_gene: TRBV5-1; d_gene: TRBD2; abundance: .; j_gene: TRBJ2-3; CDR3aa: CASIRRLAGVSDTQYF; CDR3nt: TGCGCCAGCATCCGTCGACTAGCGGGGGTTTCAGATACGCAGTATTTT
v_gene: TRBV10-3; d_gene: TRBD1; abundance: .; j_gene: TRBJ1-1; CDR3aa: CATSTGAEAFF; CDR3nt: TGTGCCACTAGCACAGGGGCTGAAGCTTTCTTT
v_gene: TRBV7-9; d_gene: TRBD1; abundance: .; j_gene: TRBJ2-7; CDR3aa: CASSPGTGVPYEQYF; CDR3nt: TGTGCCAGCAGCCCCGGGACAGGGGTCCCCTACGAGCAGTACTTC
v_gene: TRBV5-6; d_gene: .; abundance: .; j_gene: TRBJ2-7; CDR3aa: CASSLLRRSYEQYF; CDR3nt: TGTGCCAGCAGCTTGTTGCGCCGCTCCTACGAGCAGTACTTC
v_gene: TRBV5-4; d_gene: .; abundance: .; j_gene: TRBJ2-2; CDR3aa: CASTLWGKNTGELFF; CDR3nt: TGTGCCAGCACCCTGTGGGGCAAAAACACCGGGGAGCTGTTTTTT
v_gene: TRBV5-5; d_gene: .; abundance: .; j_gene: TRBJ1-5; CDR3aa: CASSLVGEGNQPQHF; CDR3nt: TGTGCCAGCAGCTTGGTGGGAGAGGGCAATCAGCCCCAGCATTTT
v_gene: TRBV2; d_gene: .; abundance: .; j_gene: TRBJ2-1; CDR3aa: CACLTGWYNEQFF; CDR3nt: TGTGCCTGCCTAACCGGGTGGTACAATGAGCAGTTCTTC
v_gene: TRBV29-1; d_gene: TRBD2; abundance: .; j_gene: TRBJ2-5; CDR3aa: CSVEGLARQETQYF; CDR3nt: TGCAGCGTTGAGGGACTAGCGAGACAAGAGACCCAGTACTTC
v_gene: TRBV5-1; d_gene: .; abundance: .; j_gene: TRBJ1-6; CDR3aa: CASQDPGSSYNSPLHF; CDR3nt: TGCGCCAGCCAGGATCCCGGGAGCTCCTATAATTCACCCCTCCACTTT
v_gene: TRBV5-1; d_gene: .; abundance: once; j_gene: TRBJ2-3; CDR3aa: CASSLLGGWTDTQYF; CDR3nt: TGCGCCAGCAGCTTGCTCGGGGGATGGACAGATACGCAGTATTTT
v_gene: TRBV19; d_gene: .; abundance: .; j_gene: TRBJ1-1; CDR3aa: CASSIPIWNTEAFF; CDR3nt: TGTGCCAGTAGTATCCCCATTTGGAACACTGAAGCTTTCTTT
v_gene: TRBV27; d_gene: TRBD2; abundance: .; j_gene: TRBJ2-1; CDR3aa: CASTPGLAGVEQFF; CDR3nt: TGTGCCAGCACTCCGGGACTAGCGGGAGTTGAGCAGTTCTTC
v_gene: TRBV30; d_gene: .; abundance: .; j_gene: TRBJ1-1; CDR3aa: CAWSSPGGLNTEAFF; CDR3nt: TGTGCCTGGAGTTCCCCCGGCGGATTGAACACTGAAGCTTTCTTT
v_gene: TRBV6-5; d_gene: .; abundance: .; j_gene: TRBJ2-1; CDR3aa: CASSHDSNEQFF; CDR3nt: TGTGCCAGCAGTCACGACTCGAATGAGCAGTTCTTC
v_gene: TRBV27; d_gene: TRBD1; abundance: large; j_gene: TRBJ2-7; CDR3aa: CASSLQGANYEQYF; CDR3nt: TGTGCCAGCAGTCTACAGGGGGCAAACTACGAGCAGTACTTC
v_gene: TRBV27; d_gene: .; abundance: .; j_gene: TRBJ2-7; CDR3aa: CASGTIAEQYF; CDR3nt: TGTGCCAGCGGCACTATCGCCGAGCAGTACTTC
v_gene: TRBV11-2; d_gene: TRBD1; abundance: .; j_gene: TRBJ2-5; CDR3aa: CASSFPGTGGETQYF; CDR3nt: TGTGCCAGCAGCTTCCCCGGCACAGGGGGCGAGACCCAGTACTTC
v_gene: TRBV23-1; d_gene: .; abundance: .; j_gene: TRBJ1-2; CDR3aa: CASSRRAGANYGYTF; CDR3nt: TGCGCCAGCAGTCGAAGGGCAGGGGCCAACTATGGCTACACCTTC
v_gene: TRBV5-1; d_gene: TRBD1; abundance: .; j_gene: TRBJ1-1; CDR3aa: CASSGGQTNTEAFF; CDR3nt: TGCGCCAGCAGCGGGGGACAGACGAACACTGAAGCTTTCTTT
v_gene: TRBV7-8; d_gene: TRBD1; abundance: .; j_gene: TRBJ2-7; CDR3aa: CASSRTGGSYEQYF; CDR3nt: TGTGCCAGCAGTCGGACAGGAGGATCCTACGAGCAGTACTTC
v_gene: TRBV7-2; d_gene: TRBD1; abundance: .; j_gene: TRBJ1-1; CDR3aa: CASSYPQGSTEAFF; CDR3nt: TGTGCCAGCAGCTACCCACAGGGGAGCACTGAAGCTTTCTTT
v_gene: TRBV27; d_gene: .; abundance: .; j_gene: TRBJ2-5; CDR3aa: CASSPAPQETQYF; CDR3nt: TGTGCCAGCAGCCCCGCGCCCCAAGAGACCCAGTACTTC
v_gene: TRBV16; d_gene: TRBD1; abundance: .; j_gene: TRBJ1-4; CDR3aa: CASSYGQATNEKLFF; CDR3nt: TGTGCCAGCAGCTACGGACAGGCAACTAATGAAAAACTGTTTTTT
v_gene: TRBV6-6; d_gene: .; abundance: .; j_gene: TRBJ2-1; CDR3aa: CASSLDRPTYNEQFF; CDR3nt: TGTGCCAGCAGTCTCGACAGACCCACTTACAATGAGCAGTTCTTC
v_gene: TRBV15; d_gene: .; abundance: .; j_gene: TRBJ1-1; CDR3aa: CATSSHLSTTEAFF; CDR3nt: TGTGCCACCAGCAGCCACCTCTCTACCACTGAAGCTTTCTTT
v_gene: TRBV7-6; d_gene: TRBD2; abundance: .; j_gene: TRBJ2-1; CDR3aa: CASSPTQGLAGNEQFF; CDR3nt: TGTGCCAGCAGCCCCACCCAGGGACTAGCGGGCAATGAGCAGTTCTTC
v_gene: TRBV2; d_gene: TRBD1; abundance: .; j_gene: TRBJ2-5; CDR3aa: CASRDRQETQYF; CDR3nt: TGTGCCAGCAGGGACAGGCAGGAGACCCAGTACTTC
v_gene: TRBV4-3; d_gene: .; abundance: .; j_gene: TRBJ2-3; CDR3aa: CASSQDGTGWNTDTQYF; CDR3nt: TGCGCCAGCAGCCAAGATGGTACAGGGTGGAACACAGATACGCAGTATTTT
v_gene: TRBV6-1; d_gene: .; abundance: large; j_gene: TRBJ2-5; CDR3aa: CASSEASGGSETQYF; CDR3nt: TGTGCCAGCAGTGAAGCTTCGGGGGGCTCTGAGACCCAGTACTTC
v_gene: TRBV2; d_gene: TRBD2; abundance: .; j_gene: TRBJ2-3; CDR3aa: CASTRGTSGRSGPDTQYF; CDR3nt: TGTGCCAGCACCCGGGGGACTAGCGGGAGAAGCGGGCCAGATACGCAGTATTTT
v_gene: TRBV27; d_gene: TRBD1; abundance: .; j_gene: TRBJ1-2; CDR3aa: CASSSQGGGYTF; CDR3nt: TGTGCCAGCAGTTCGCAGGGGGGCGGCTACACCTTC
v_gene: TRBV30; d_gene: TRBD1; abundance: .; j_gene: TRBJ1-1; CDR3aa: CAWTPGTGMTEAFF; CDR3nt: TGTGCCTGGACCCCTGGGACAGGAATGACTGAAGCTTTCTTT